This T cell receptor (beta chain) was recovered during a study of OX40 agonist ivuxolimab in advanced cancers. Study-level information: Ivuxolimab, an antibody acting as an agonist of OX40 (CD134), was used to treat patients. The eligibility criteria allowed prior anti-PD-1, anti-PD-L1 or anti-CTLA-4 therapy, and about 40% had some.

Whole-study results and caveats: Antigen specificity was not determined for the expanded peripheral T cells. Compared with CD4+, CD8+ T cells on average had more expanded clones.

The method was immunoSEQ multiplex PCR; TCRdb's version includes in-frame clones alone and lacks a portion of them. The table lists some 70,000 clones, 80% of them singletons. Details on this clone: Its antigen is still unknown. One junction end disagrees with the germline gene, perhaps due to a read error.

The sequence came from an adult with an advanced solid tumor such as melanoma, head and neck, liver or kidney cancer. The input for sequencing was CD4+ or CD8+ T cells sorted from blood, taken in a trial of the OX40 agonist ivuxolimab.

The CDR3 DNA sequence: TGTGCCAGCAGGGAAGCAGTAAACACAGATACGCAGTATTTT. Translation gives CASREAVNTDTQYF. The chain combines TRBV2 with TRBJ2-3; D is undetermined. Germline lookup yields CDR1 SNHLY and CDR2 FYNNEI. The CDR3 totals 14 residues.